Listed here are 27 T cell receptor beta chains from one sample, sequenced in a study of blood T cell repertoires in COVID-19. Sequencing used immunoSEQ multiplex PCR; TCRdb keeps in-frame clones, though not all of them. The sample contains more than 110,000 clones, about 81% of which appear only once. The material sequenced was peripheral blood. The receptors stem from a woman of 80 years or more with acute or convalescent COVID-19.

In this sample, this clone turned up once. V gene TRBV27 combines with J gene TRBJ2-7; 9 nucleotides align to TRBD2. The length of the CDR3 is 14 residues. V dropped 2 bases and J dropped 5; count of bases not matched to a gene: 4. Looked up from germline, CDR1 is MNHEY and CDR2 is SMNVEV (reference sequence). The chain's CDR3 is CASSLAGGMNEQYF. As DNA, the CDR3 is TGTGCCAGCAGTTTAGCGGGGGGGATGAACGAGCAGTACTTC.

The chain carries TRBV27 and TRBJ2-7; 7 bases are shared with TRBD2. Germline CDR1 is MNHEY and CDR2 is SMNVEV (reference sequence). The CDR3 contains 16 residues. The J segment lost 2 bases and the V segment lost 3 bases, leaving 10 bases of the junction unmatched. In DNA, the CDR3 is TGTGCCAGCAGTTTCCGCCGTAGCGGGTCCACCTACGAGCAGTACTTC. It yields the protein CASSFRRSGSTYEQYF.

This clone is a singleton in its sample. The CDR3 DNA sequence: TGTGCCAGCAGCTTGGATCTCCACGAGCAGTACTTC. It yields the protein CASSLDLHEQYF. The gene calls are TRBV5-4 and TRBJ2-7; D gene unclear. Germline loops: CDR1 SGHNT, CDR2 YYREEE (reference sequence). The CDR3 has 12 residues. Trimming removed 0 bases at V and 5 bases at J, with 6 bases between.

This chain connects TRBV30 to TRBJ2-1, with 9 bases fitting TRBD1. The CDR3 loop spans 14 amino acids. Germline V gene data show CDR1 as GTSNPN and CDR2 as SVGIG (reference sequence). The CDR3 loop reads CALRTGDFVNEQFF. The DNA of the CDR3 is TGTGCGCTGAGGACAGGGGATTTCGTCAATGAGCAGTTCTTC.

V usage is TRBV6-2 or TRBV6-3 and J usage is TRBJ1-4, with D unclear. Per germline, CDR1 MNHEY and CDR2 SVGEGT. This CDR3 region has 14 residues. V lost 4 bases to trimming and J lost 9 bases, with 15 bases between them. In DNA, the CDR3 is TGTGCCAGCAGTTTCATGGAGGTATCGAAAAAACTGTTTTTT. This sequence encodes CASSFMEVSKKLFF.

The gene calls are TRBV29-1 and TRBJ2-7, with 10 bases identical to TRBD1. There are 13 residues in the CDR3. The germline CDR1 and CDR2 sequences are SQVTM and ANQGSEA. With 3 bases clipped from V and 2 bases from J, the junction kept 1 base outside the gene matches. The DNA for the CDR3 is TGCAGCGTTGATGGACAGGGGGCCTACGAGCAGTACTTC. Its protein is CSVDGQGAYEQYF.

The J gene is TRBJ2-7, the V gene TRBV3-1 (or the pseudogene TRBV3-2); D is uncertain. The CDR3 has 13 residues. Trimming shortened V by 1 base and J by 2 bases, and 6 bases separated the two germline ends. The germline V gene encodes CDR1 LGHDT and CDR2 YNNKEL (reference sequence). The CDR3 sequence is CASSQVGPYEQYF. CDR3 in DNA: TGTGCCAGCAGCCAAGTTGGCCCCTACGAGCAGTACTTC.

The chain uses TRBV9 and TRBJ2-7, with D tentatively TRBD2 (5 bases). Germline CDR1 is SGDLS and CDR2 is YYNGEE. V lost 2 bases and J lost 2, with 14 bases in between. The CDR3 runs to 15 residues. In nucleotides, the CDR3 is TGTGCCAGCAGCGTCGGGGTTCCATTAGCCTACGAGCAGTACTTC. Protein product: CASSVGVPLAYEQYF.

V gene TRBV24-1 combines with J gene TRBJ2-3; 7 bases line up with TRBD2. Trimming took 3 bases from V and 0 from J; bases not matched to a gene: 8. This CDR3 is built from 17 residues. CDR1 is KGHDR and CDR2 is SFDVKD in the germline V gene. For the CDR3, the DNA is TGTGCCACCAGTGATCCTCAAAGCGGGGCAAGCACAGATACGCAGTATTTT. It is translated as CATSDPQSGASTDTQYF.

The V and J genes are TRBV6-1 and TRBJ1-2; no clear D gene. With 3 bases removed from V and 5 bases from J, the gap between germline ends came to 4 bases. Germline loops: CDR1 MNHNS, CDR2 SASEGT. This CDR3 comprises 11 residues. The CDR3 spells CASSDYYGYTF. In DNA form, the CDR3 reads TGTGCCAGCAGTGATTATTATGGCTACACCTTC.

The chain has TRBV7-2 and TRBJ1-2; 11 nucleotides agree with TRBD1. From germline, CDR1 is SGHTA and CDR2 FQGNSA. This CDR3 contains 14 residues. Trimming at V came to 5 bases and at J to 5 bases, leaving 4 bases not matched to a gene. Here the CDR3 reads CASSADRGRYGYTF. The CDR3 bases are TGTGCCAGCAGCGCGGACAGGGGGCGATATGGCTACACCTTC.

This clone has just one count. In DNA, the CDR3 is TGTGCCAGCAGTTTAGCCGGGTTCTATGGCTACACCTTC. Protein: CASSLAGFYGYTF. This sequence joins TRBV12-3 or TRBV12-4 and TRBJ1-2; D uncertain. The CDR3 covers 13 residues. V gave up 0 bases and J gave up 4 bases, with 6 bases separating them.

CDR3 coding DNA: TGTGCCAGCAGCCATACCCGATTCCTAGTGTATTGCCCGTATTCACCCCTCCACTTT. Its protein is CASSHTRFLVYCPYSPLHF. This chain links TRBV14 with TRBJ1-6; D call uncertain. Germline V CDR1 and CDR2: SGHDN, FVKESK. The CDR3 covers 19 residues. Trimming shortened V by 3 bases and J by 8 bases, and 26 bases separated the two germline ends.

The chain uses TRBV2 and TRBJ2-7; TRBD2 matches at 9 bases. CDR1 and CDR2 from the germline V gene are SNHLY and FYNNEI. The CDR3 loop spans 13 amino acids. Trimming removed 6 bases from V and 7 bases from J; junction bases left unmatched: 7. The CDR3 DNA sequence: TGTGCCAGCAGAGGGGGACTAGCTGGGGAGCAGTACTTC. Residues: CASRGGLAGEQYF.

The chain joins TRBV18 to TRBJ2-1, with TRBD2 matching 9 bases. The CDR3 is 15 amino acids. Germline V gives CDR1 KGHSH, CDR2 LQKENI. After removal of 6 bases from V and 4 bases from J, the junction contained 7 bases not matched to a gene. This CDR3 is CASSPSGGPYNEQFF. The CDR3 DNA sequence: TGTGCCAGCTCTCCCAGCGGGGGGCCTTACAATGAGCAGTTCTTC. The variable domain in full, completed from reference TRBV18 and TRBJ2-1, reads NAGVMQNPRHLVRRRGQEARLRCSPMKGHSHVYWYRQLPEEGLKFMVYLQKENIIDESGMPKERFSAEFPKEGPSILRIQQVVRGDSAAYFCASSPSGGPYNEQFFGPGTRLTVL.

V gene TRBV7-9 combines with J gene TRBJ2-3; D call uncertain. With 1 base removed from V and 2 bases from J, the gap between germline ends came to 10 bases. This CDR3 has 15 amino acids. CDR1 is SEHNR and CDR2 is FQNEAQ in the germline V gene (reference sequence). The DNA of the CDR3 is TGTGCCAGCAGCTTAGGGCGGCTTTCCACAGATACGCAGTATTTT. Translated: CASSLGRLSTDTQYF.

The chain employs TRBV27 and TRBJ1-1, with 7 bases lining up with TRBD1. Germline CDR1 MNHEY, CDR2 SMNVEV (reference sequence). V was pared by 5 bases and J by 5 bases, with 8 bases of the junction left unmatched. The CDR3 sequence is 14 residues long. This CDR3 reads CASSHLGTVTEAFF. The CDR3 nucleotides are TGTGCCAGCAGTCACCTAGGGACAGTGACTGAAGCTTTCTTT.

This clone was observed a handful of times. The chain carries TRBV7-9 and TRBJ1-4; 7 bases map to TRBD1. CDR1 is SEHNR, CDR2 FQNEAQ, per germline (reference sequence). Trimming at V came to 1 base and at J to 6 bases, leaving 2 bases not matched to a gene. The CDR3 length is 14 residues. This chain's CDR3 is CASSLGQGDEKLFF. The CDR3 DNA is TGTGCCAGCAGCTTAGGACAGGGAGATGAAAAACTGTTTTTT.

The table lists this clone with a few counts. The chain joins TRBV5-6 to TRBJ1-2; D gene unclear. This CDR3 has 12 amino acids. With 1 base removed from V and 8 bases from J, the gap between germline ends came to 9 bases. The V gene's germline CDR1 is SGHDT and CDR2 YYEEEE. The CDR3 sequence: CASSLPLRGYTF. The CDR3 DNA reads as TGTGCCAGCAGCTTGCCCCTCCGGGGCTACACCTTC.

This sequence joins TRBV15 and TRBJ1-2, with TRBD1 identical over 12 bases. Trimming took 1 base from V and 7 from J; bases not matched to a gene: 7. Germline loops: CDR1 LNHNV, CDR2 YYDKDF (reference sequence). The CDR3 has 16 amino acids. CDR3 amino acids: CATSRGDRGRFGGYTF. In DNA form, the CDR3 reads TGTGCCACCAGCAGAGGGGACAGGGGGCGCTTTGGTGGCTACACCTTC.

The chain has TRBV5-1 and TRBJ2-3; 8 positions agree with TRBD1. The germline V gene encodes CDR1 SGHRS and CDR2 YFSETQ. The CDR3 runs to 15 residues. V gave up 4 bases and J gave up 0 bases; unmatched junction bases: 4. CDR3 region: CASSRGTGSTDTQYF. The CDR3, as DNA: TGCGCCAGCAGCCGCGGGACAGGAAGCACAGATACGCAGTATTTT.

The chain links TRBV9 to TRBJ2-7; maybe TRBD2 (5 bases). There are 15 residues in the CDR3. Trimming took 0 bases from V and 2 from J, leaving 12 bases between them. Germline-derived CDR1 and CDR2 are SGDLS and YYNGEE. Here the CDR3 DNA reads TGTGCCAGCAGCGTAGGGGAGAGTGGAGCCTACGAGCAGTACTTC. Its protein is CASSVGESGAYEQYF.

CDR3 protein: CSASSADYQETQYF. The CDR3 DNA is TGCAGTGCTAGTTCAGCGGACTACCAAGAGACCCAGTACTTC. This chain joins TRBV20-1 and TRBJ2-5; maybe TRBD2 (5 bases). V lost 3 bases, J lost 0 bases, and 11 bases lay in between. CDR1 DFQATT and CDR2 SNEGSKA come from the germline V gene (reference sequence). This CDR3 is 14 amino acids long.

The CDR3 spells CATSDPRGTGNTIYF. The CDR3 nucleotides are TGTGCCACCAGTGACCCAAGAGGAACTGGAAACACCATATATTTT. The chain carries TRBV24-1 and TRBJ1-3; no clear D. Germline-derived CDR1 and CDR2 are KGHDR and SFDVKD. V was shortened by 4 bases and J by 2 bases, with 11 bases between the two germline ends. This CDR3 has 15 residues.

The chain recombines TRBV15 with TRBJ2-7, with 9 bases matching TRBD2. The germline V gene has CDR1 LNHNV and CDR2 YYDKDF (reference sequence). The trim removed 2 bases at V and 1 base at J, leaving 6 bases unmatched. This CDR3 is 16 amino acids long. The CDR3 is CATSRITSGWSYEQYF. For the CDR3, the DNA is TGTGCCACCAGCAGAATTACTAGCGGGTGGTCCTACGAGCAGTACTTC.

Worth noting for this clone: In the same sample, other DNA sequences code for this CDR3. The rearrangement links TRBV6-5 to TRBJ2-5, with D unresolved. The germline V and J ends were trimmed by 5 bases and 2 bases, with 9 bases remaining between them. Germline assignment: CDR1 MNHEY and CDR2 SVGAGI. CDR3 length equals 13 residues. The CDR3 loop is CASSRDLQETQYF. The CDR3 DNA sequence: TGTGCCAGCAGTAGAGACTTACAAGAGACCCAGTACTTC.

The rearrangement joins TRBV27 to TRBJ2-7; D call uncertain. The CDR3 has 15 amino acids. The germline V gene has CDR1 MNHEY and CDR2 SMNVEV (reference sequence). V lost 3 bases to trimming and J lost 0 bases, with 12 bases between them. The CDR3 DNA follows: TGTGCCAGCAGTTTCAGGCAGAGCTACTCCTACGAGCAGTACTTC. Protein: CASSFRQSYSYEQYF.